The TCR beta chain described here comes from a study of blood T cells in healthy people across ages. A note on this clonotype: A much larger clone differs by one base, so this may be a read error.

Using a J-beta primer mix together with a sample-barcoded 5' primer, a second PCR was run for 7 to 11 cycles. TCRdb itself ran the 5' RACE reads through MiXCR, one entry per CDR3 protein. The sample lists over 550,000 distinct CDR3 sequences, under 30% seen once, with approximately 15% in the top ten. Germline assignment: CDR1 SGHRS and CDR2 YFSETQ. Deletions cut 1 base from V and 13 bases from J, with 21 bases between. The CDR3 consists of 15 residues. The sequence derives from a woman over 75 in good health. The chain has TRBV5-1 and TRBJ2-4; D perhaps matches TRBD2 (6 bases). Sequenced: blood. The DNA for the CDR3 is TGCGCCAGCAGCTTGATGGGGGGTGGTCCCTACGGGCAGTACTTC. Translating gives CASSLMGGGPYGQYF.